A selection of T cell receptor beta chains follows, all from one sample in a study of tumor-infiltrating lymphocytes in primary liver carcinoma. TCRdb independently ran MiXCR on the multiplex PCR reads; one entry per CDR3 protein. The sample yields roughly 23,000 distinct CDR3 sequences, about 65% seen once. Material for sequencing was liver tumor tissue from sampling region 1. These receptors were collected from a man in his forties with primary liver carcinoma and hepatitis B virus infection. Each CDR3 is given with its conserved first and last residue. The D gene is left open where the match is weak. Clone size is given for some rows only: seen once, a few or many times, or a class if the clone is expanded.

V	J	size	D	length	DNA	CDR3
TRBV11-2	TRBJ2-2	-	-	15	TGTGCCAGCAGCTTTGCGGGGTGGGACACCGGGGAGCTGTTTTTT	CASSFAGWDTGELFF
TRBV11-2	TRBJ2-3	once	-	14	TGTGCCAGCAACTTAGAGGGTAGCAAGGATACGCAGTATTTT	CASNLEGSKDTQYF
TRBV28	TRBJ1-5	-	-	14	TGTGCCAGCAGCCCCCTGACAGGAACCCAGCCCCAGTGTTTT	CASSPLTGTQPQCF
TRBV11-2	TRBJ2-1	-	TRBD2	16	TGTGCCTGCAGCCCTTTCTCCAGCGGGAAGAATGGTGAGCAGTCCTTC	CACSPFSSGKNGEQSF
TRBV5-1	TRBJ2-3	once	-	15	TGCGCCAGCGAACAGGTCGGGGATGTCACAGATACGCAGTATTTT	CASEQVGDVTDTQYF
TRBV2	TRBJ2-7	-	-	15	TGTGCCGGCAGTCCCGACAGGACAATCTCCTACGAGCAGTACTTC	CAGSPDRTISYEQYF
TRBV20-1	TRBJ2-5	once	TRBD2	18	TGCAGTGCTTTCCTAGCGGGATCCACCGCAGGGCCCCAAGAGACCCTGTACTTC	CSAFLAGSTAGPQETLYF
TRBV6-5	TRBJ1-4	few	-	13	TGTGCTAGCAGTCTCACTAGGGGTGGAAAACTGTTTTTT	CASSLTRGGKLFF
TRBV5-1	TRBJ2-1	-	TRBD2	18	TGCGCCAGCAGCTCTACCGGACTAGCGGGAGGGGTGAACAAAGAGCAGTTCTTC	CASSSTGLAGGVNKEQFF
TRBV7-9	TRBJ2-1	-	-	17	TGTGCCAGCGGTTTACCATATCAGGGGCCTAAAACAAATGAGCAGATCTTC	CASGLPYQGPKTNEQIF
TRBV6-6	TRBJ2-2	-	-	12	TGTGCCAGCAGTAGGACTACCGGAGAGCTGTTTTTT	CASSRTTGELFF
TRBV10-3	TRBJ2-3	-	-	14	TGTGGCATCAGTGAGTATGAGGGTGATCAGCCCCAGTATTTT	CGISEYEGDQPQYF
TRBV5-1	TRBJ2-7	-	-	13	TGCGTCAGCAGCTTGACGGTAGACTACGAGCGGTACTTC	CVSSLTVDYERYF
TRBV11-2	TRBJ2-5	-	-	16	TGTAGTAGCAGATCCCGGGACTCGGCCCACCAAGAGACCCAGTATTTC	CSSRSRDSAHQETQYF
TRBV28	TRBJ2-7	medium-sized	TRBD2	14	TGTGCCAGCAGTCCACTAGCGGGAGACTACGAGCAGTACTTC	CASSPLAGDYEQYF
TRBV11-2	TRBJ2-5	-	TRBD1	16	TGTGCCGGCAGCTTAACAGTAGGGGGCCCGGGGGAGACCCAGTACTTC	CAGSLTVGGPGETQYF
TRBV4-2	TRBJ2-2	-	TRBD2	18	TGTGCCAGAAGCCAAGGGACTAGCGGGAGTCTAAATCACAGGGAGCTGTTTTTT	CARSQGTSGSLNHRELFF
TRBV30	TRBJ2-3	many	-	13	TGTGCCTGGAGTAAGGGGGTAACAGATACGCAGTATTTT	CAWSKGVTDTQYF
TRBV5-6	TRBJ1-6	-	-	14	-	CASSLVALGSPLRF
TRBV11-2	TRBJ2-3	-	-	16	TGTACCGGCAGCCGACAACCCATCAACCCCACGGATACGCAGTATTTT	CTGSRQPINPTDTQYF
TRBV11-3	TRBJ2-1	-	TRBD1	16	TGTGCCAACAGCCCAGCAGGACAGGGGATAGTAGATGAGCAGTTCTTC	CANSPAGQGIVDEQFF
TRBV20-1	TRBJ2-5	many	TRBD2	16	TGCAGTGCTAGAGGTCTCACTAGCGGGGATTCGGAGACCCAGAACTTC	CSARGLTSGDSETQNF
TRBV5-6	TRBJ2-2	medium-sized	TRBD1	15	TGTGCCAGCAGTATCGGGACAGGGGTCACCGGGGAGCTGTTTTTT	CASSIGTGVTGELFF
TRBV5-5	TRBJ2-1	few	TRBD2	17	TGTGCCAGCAGCTCGGGACTAGCCATCGGTTACTACAATAGGCAGTTCTTC	CASSSGLAIGYYNRQFF
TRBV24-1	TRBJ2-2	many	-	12	TGTGCCACCAGTTTATCTCCCGGGGAGCTGTTTTTT	CATSLSPGELFF
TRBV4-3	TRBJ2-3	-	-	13	TGCGCCAACAGCCAAGACGCGTGGGGTATGCAGTATTTT	CANSQDAWGMQYF
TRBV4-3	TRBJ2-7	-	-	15	TGCGCCAGCAGCCAAGATCGTGTGACTCCCAACGAGCAGTACTTC	CASSQDRVTPNEQYF
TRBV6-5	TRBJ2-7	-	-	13	TGTGCCAGCAGCCGGACAGATGCCTATGAGCATCACTTC	CASSRTDAYEHHF
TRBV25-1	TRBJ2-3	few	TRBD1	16	TGTGCCAGCAGTGAATTCTGGGACAGGAACACAGATACGCAGTATTTT	CASSEFWDRNTDTQYF
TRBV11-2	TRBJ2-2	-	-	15	TGTGCCAGCAGCCTCGCGGGATCGAACACTGGGGAGCTGTTCTTT	CASSLAGSNTGELFF
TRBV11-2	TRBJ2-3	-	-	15	TGTGCCAGCAGCTTACCCGGAGAGGAGCAGGATACGCAGTATTTT	CASSLPGEEQDTQYF
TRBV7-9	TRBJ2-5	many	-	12	TGTGCCAGCAGCCCCGACAGGTTGACCCAGTACTTC	CASSPDRLTQYF
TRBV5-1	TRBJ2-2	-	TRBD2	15	TGCGCCAGCAGCTCTCCAGGACTAGCGGACGGGGAGCTGATTTTT	CASSSPGLADGELIF
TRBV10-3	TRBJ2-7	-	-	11	TGTGCCACATCCAAGGGAAACGAGCACTACTTC	CATSKGNEHYF
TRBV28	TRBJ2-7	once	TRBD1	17	TGTGCCAGCAGTTTAGCCGACCCCGGGACAGGCCGAGACGAGCAGCACTTC	CASSLADPGTGRDEQHF
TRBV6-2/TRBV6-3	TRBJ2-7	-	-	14	TGTGCCAGCAGTTTTTTTGGTCAGCCCCGCGATCAGTATTTC	CASSFFGQPRDQYF
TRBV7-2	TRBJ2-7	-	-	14	TGTGCCAGCTGCTTAGCTCCTAGCGCCTACGAGCAGTACTTC	CASCLAPSAYEQYF
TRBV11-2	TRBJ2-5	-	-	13	TGTGCCAGCAGCTTGATGGTGTTGGAGACTCAGTACTTC	CASSLMVLETQYF
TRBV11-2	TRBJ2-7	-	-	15	TGTGCCGGCAGTTTAGAGTCCGGGATCTCCGGCGAGCAGTACTTC	CAGSLESGISGEQYF
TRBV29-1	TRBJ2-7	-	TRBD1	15	TGCAGCGTTGAAGTCCGGACAGGGGCCTCTTACAAGCAGTACTTC	CSVEVRTGASYKQYF
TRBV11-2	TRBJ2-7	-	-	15	TGTGCCAGCAGCTTGGCTGCGTCTAGCTTCTATGAGCAGTACTTC	CASSLAASSFYEQYF
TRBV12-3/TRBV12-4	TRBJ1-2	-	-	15	TGTGCCAGTAGCCTCGGACGGGCGGCAAACTATGGCTACACCTTC	CASSLGRAANYGYTF
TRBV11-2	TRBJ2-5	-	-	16	TGTGCCTCTAGCCACACTCCTGGCGGGGTGAAAGAGACCCAGTACTTC	CASSHTPGGVKETQYF
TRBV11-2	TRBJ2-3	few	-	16	TGTGCCAGCAGCCGACAACACACCAACCCCACAGATACGCAGTATTTC	CASSRQHTNPTDTQYF
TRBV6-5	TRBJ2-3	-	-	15	TGTGCCAGCAGTCACGGGCAGGGGGCGGGAGATACGCAATATTTT	CASSHGQGAGDTQYF
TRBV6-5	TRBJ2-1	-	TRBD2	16	TGTGCCAGCAGTTCCTCTAGAGGGAGGGCCTTTTACAAGCAGTTCTTC	CASSSSRGRAFYKQFF
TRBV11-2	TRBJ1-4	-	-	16	TGTGTCAGCAGCCCCGGCATAGCTCCAGCTAATGAACAACTGTTTTTT	CVSSPGIAPANEQLFF
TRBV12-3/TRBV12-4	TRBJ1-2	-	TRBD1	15	TGTGCCAGCAGTTTAGCACCACAGGGGATCGGGAGCTACACCTTC	CASSLAPQGIGSYTF
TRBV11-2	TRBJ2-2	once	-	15	TGTGCCAACAACTTTAGGCAATCGAATACCGGGGAGCTGTTTTTT	CANNFRQSNTGELFF
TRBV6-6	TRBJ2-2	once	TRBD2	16	TGTGCCAGAAGTACTAGCGGGAGGTCGATCGTCGGGGAGCTGTTTTTT	CARSTSGRSIVGELFF
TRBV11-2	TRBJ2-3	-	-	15	TGTGCCAGTAGCTTGTGCGTTGGGAGTCCAGGTACGCAGTATTTT	CASSLCVGSPGTQYF